This T cell receptor beta chain is from a study of blood T cell repertoires in COVID-19. Study-wide context: The cDNA or gDNA used as material had been derived from T cells, B-cell-depleted T cells, or PBMCs.

Assay: immunoSEQ multiplex PCR; the TCRdb copy retains only in-frame clones and omits some. The table includes about 220,000 clones, 75% to 85% detected once. The CDR3 totals 17 residues. Between the trimmed V and J ends, which lost 4 bases and 1 base, there was a span of 19 bases. CDR1 is KGHSH and CDR2 is LQKENI in the germline V gene. This TCR was sampled from a woman of 80 years or more with COVID-19, enrolled during active disease. What was sequenced was peripheral blood. The chain uses TRBV18 and TRBJ1-2, with D perhaps matching TRBD1 (6 bases). The CDR3 spells CASSQVFSGAINYGYTF. The CDR3 nucleotides read TGTGCCAGCTCACAAGTATTCTCAGGGGCCATTAACTATGGCTACACCTTC.